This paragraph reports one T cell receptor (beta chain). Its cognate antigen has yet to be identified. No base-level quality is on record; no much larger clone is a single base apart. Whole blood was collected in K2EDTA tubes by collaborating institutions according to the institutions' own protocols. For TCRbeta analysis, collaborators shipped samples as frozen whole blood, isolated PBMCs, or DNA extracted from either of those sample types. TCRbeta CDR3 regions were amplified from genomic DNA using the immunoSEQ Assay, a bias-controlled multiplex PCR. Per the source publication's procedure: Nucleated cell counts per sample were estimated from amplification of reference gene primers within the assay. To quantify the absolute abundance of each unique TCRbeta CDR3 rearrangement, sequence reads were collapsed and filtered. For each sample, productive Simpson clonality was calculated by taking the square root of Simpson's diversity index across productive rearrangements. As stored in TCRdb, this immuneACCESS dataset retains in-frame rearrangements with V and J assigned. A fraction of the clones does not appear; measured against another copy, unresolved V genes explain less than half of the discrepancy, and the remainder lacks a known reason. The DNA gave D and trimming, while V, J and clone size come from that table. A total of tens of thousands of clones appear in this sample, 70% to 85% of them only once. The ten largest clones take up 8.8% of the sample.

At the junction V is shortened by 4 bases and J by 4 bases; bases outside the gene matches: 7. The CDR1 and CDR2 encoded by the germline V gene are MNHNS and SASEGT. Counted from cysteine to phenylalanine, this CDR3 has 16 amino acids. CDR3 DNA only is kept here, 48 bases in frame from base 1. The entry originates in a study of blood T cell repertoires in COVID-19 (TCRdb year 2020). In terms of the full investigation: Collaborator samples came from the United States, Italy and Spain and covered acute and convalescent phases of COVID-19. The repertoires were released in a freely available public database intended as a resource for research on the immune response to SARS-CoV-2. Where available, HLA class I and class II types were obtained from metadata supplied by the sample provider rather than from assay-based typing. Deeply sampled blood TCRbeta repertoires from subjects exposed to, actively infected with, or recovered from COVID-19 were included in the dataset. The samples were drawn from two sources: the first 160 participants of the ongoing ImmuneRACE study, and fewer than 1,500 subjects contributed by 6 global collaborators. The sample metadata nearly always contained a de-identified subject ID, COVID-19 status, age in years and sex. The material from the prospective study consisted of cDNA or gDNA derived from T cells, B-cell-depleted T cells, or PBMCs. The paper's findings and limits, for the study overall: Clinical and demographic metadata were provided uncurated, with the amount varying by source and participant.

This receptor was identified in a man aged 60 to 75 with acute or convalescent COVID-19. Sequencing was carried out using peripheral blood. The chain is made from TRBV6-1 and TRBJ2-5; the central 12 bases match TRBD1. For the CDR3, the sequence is CASSAGTGGWSETQYF. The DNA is TGTGCCAGCAGTGCCGGGACAGGGGGCTGGTCAGAGACCCAGTACTTC.